Shown below are 27 T cell receptor beta chains from a single sample sequenced in a study of identifying expanded T cells in peripheral blood. Produced via immunoSEQ multiplex PCR; TCRdb's table is partial and in-frame only. The data show 100,000 to 150,000 clones, with approximately 88% seen just once and less than 4% held by the top ten. The source material was blood. These receptors were collected from a person between 18 and 70 years old in good health.

The chain recombines TRBV4-3 with TRBJ1-1, with 8 positions matching TRBD1. J lost 3 bases, V lost 8 bases, and 5 bases had no gene match. The CDR3 is made up of 13 amino acids. CDR1 is LGHNA and CDR2 is YSLEER in the germline V gene. The CDR3 spells CASGNRGDTEAFF. The CDR3, as DNA: TGCGCCAGCGGAAACAGGGGGGACACTGAAGCTTTCTTT.

This chain joins TRBV7-9 and TRBJ2-1; D is possibly TRBD1 or TRBD2 (5 bases each). This CDR3 spans 15 amino acids. Deletions cut 5 bases from V and 8 bases from J, with 19 bases between. From germline, CDR1 is SEHNR and CDR2 FQNEAQ (reference sequence). For the CDR3, the DNA is TGTGCCAGCAGCCTGGTCTTAAGAGGGACGGATGAGCAGTTCTTC. Amino acid sequence: CASSLVLRGTDEQFF.

The chain carries TRBV7-9 and TRBJ1-6, with D possibly being TRBD1 (6 bases). The CDR3 totals 15 residues. Germline V gene lookup returns CDR1 SEHNR and CDR2 FQNEAQ (reference sequence). V was clipped by 3 bases and J by 5 bases, with 11 bases between them. The CDR3 DNA reads as TGTGCCAGCAGCTTCAGACAGGCTGATAATTCACCCCTCCACTTT. Its protein product is CASSFRQADNSPLHF.

The chain carries TRBV19 and TRBJ2-1; TRBD2 aligns across 7 bases. This CDR3 spans 16 amino acids. Germline V CDR1 and CDR2: LNHDA, SQIVND (reference sequence). Trimming took 3 bases from V and 6 from J; bases not matched to a gene: 11. CDR3 loop: CASSMVFGLVTNEQFF. The CDR3 coding sequence is TGTGCCAGTAGTATGGTGTTCGGACTAGTAACCAATGAGCAGTTCTTC.

This chain connects TRBV27 to TRBJ2-2, with D uncertain. V lost 0 bases and J lost 4, with 15 bases in between. The CDR3 runs 17 residues. The germline CDR1 and CDR2 sequences are MNHEY and SMNVEV (reference sequence). CDR3 region: CASSLSWGEDPTGELFF. CDR3 in DNA: TGTGCCAGCAGTTTATCCTGGGGTGAAGACCCCACCGGGGAGCTGTTTTTT.

This sequence joins TRBV7-2 and TRBJ1-2; no reliable D call. V was clipped by 3 bases and J by 4 bases, with 12 bases between them. Germline V CDR1 and CDR2: SGHTA, FQGNSA. There are 14 residues in the CDR3. The CDR3 nucleotides read TGTGCCAGCAGCTTCTACGGGTTAAGCTATGGCTACACCTTC. It specifies CASSFYGLSYGYTF.

V usage is TRBV30 and J usage is TRBJ1-3; D is perhaps TRBD1 (6 bases). Between the trimmed V and J ends, which lost 3 bases and 7 bases, there was a span of 22 bases. This CDR3 spans 16 amino acids. The germline V gene encodes CDR1 GTSNPN and CDR2 SVGIG (reference sequence). The CDR3 bases are TGTGCCTGGAGAGCCCGGAGCGGACAGTCTGCGAACACCATATATTTT. Translated, it gives CAWRARSGQSANTIYF.

The chain carries TRBV19 and TRBJ2-2; possible D gene TRBD2, 5 bases. The V gene lost 9 bases and the J gene lost 2 bases, with 13 bases spanning the gap. The CDR3 totals 14 residues. In germline, CDR1 is LNHDA, CDR2 SQIVND (reference sequence). The CDR3 DNA reads TGTGCCAGCCGCGACGGGGATAACACCGGGGAGCTGTTTTTT. This sequence encodes CASRDGDNTGELFF. The complete variable domain, with remaining parts taken from reference TRBV19 and TRBJ2-2, reads DGGITQSPKYLFRKEGQNVTLSCEQNLNHDAMYWYRQDPGQGLRLIYYSQIVNDFQKGDIAEGYSVSREKKESFPLTVTSAQKNPTAFYLCASRDGDNTGELFFGEGSRLTVL.

The chain has TRBV18 and TRBJ2-1; tentatively, D is TRBD2 (7 bases). CDR1 KGHSH and CDR2 LQKENI come from the germline V gene. The CDR3 contains 15 residues. Trimming shortened V by 6 bases and J by 6 bases, and 18 bases separated the two germline ends. CDR3 DNA: TGTGCCAGCTCCGTTAGGACGGGGGGCATCAATGAGCAGTTCTTC. Its translation is CASSVRTGGINEQFF.

This chain uses TRBV7-9 with TRBJ1-1; 7 bases agree with TRBD1. There are 15 residues in the CDR3. Germline V gene data show CDR1 as SEHNR and CDR2 as FQNEAQ (reference sequence). Losses at the gene ends were 5 bases for V and 3 bases for J; bases not matched to a gene: 9. CDR3 sequence reads: CASSPYRGHDTEAFF. CDR3 bases: TGTGCCAGCAGCCCGTACAGGGGACACGACACTGAAGCTTTCTTT.

This clone has only one observation. For the CDR3, the DNA is TGTGCCAGCAGCTTGGGGTTAGGACAGAAAATGAACACTGAAGCTTTCTTT. This gives the protein CASSLGLGQKMNTEAFF. The V call is TRBV5-4, the J call TRBJ1-1, with D possibly being TRBD1 (6 bases). From germline, CDR1 is SGHNT and CDR2 YYREEE (reference sequence). V lost 0 bases, J lost 0 bases, and 15 bases lay in between. CDR3 length equals 17 residues. Using reference TRBV5-4 and TRBJ1-1 for the parts outside the CDR3, the full variable domain is ETGVTQSPTHLIKTRGQQVTLRCSSQSGHNTVSWYQQALGQGPQFIFQYYREEENGRGNFPPRFSGLQFPNYSSELNVNALELDDSALYLCASSLGLGQKMNTEAFFGQGTRLTVV.

The rearrangement links TRBV5-5 to TRBJ1-2, with 10 bases aligning to TRBD1. V shed 3 bases and J 2 bases; nucleotides not matched to a gene: 7. The CDR3 extends over 16 amino acids. Per germline, CDR1 SGHKS and CDR2 YYEKEE (reference sequence). CDR3 sequence: CASSWIGTGANYGYTF. The CDR3 DNA is TGTGCCAGCAGCTGGATCGGGACAGGGGCGAACTATGGCTACACCTTC. The full variable domain, in which reference TRBV5-5 and TRBJ1-2 provide the parts outside the CDR3, is DAGVTQSPTHLIKTRGQQVTLRCSPISGHKSVSWYQQVLGQGPQFIFQYYEKEERGRGNFPDRFSARQFPNYSSELNVNALLLGDSALYLCASSWIGTGANYGYTFGSGTRLTVV.

V gene TRBV9 combines with J gene TRBJ1-2; 7 bases are a match to TRBD1. Germline V gene sequence: CDR1 SGDLS, CDR2 YYNGEE. The V and J ends lost 2 bases and 3 bases, in that order; junction bases with no gene match: 7. This CDR3 has 15 residues. The CDR3 region is CASSVTGNGDYGYTF. The CDR3 nucleotides are TGTGCCAGCAGCGTGACAGGGAACGGGGACTATGGCTACACCTTC.

This chain connects TRBV5-5 to TRBJ2-7; D may be TRBD1 or TRBD2 (5 bases each). Trimming took 0 bases from V and 2 from J, leaving 18 bases between them. CDR3 length: 17 amino acids. Germline values: CDR1 SGHKS, CDR2 YYEKEE (reference sequence). The CDR3 reads CASSLVARDRGTYEQYF. The CDR3 coding sequence is TGTGCCAGCAGCTTGGTTGCCCGGGACCGAGGAACCTACGAGCAGTACTTC.

This chain connects TRBV6-1 to TRBJ1-1, with 8 positions matching TRBD1. There are 14 residues in the CDR3. Trimming at V came to 2 bases and at J to 6 bases, leaving 5 bases not matched to a gene. Germline-derived CDR1 and CDR2 are MNHNS and SASEGT. The CDR3 spells CASSERQGASEAFF. CDR3 DNA: TGTGCCAGCAGTGAACGGCAGGGGGCATCTGAAGCTTTCTTT.

V is TRBV20-1 and J is TRBJ2-1; 7 nucleotides align to TRBD1. This CDR3 region has 11 residues. The germline V gene has CDR1 DFQATT and CDR2 SNEGSKA (reference sequence). V was clipped by 8 bases and J by 4 bases; unmatched bases: 2. The CDR3 protein is CSPDRYNEQFF. CDR3 coding DNA: TGCAGTCCGGACAGGTACAATGAGCAGTTCTTC.

This clone was detected once. This chain uses TRBV5-5 with TRBJ1-4; D gene uncertain. The CDR3 loop spans 17 amino acids. V was trimmed by 0 bases and J by 3 bases, leaving 15 bases between them. The germline CDR1 and CDR2 sequences are SGHKS and YYEKEE (reference sequence). CDR3: CASSLDWTRQPNEKLFF. Written as DNA, the CDR3 is TGTGCCAGCAGCTTGGATTGGACTAGGCAGCCTAATGAAAAACTGTTTTTT.

The rearrangement links TRBV6-1 to TRBJ1-2, with unresolved D. The V gene lost 3 bases and the J gene lost 6 bases, with 11 bases spanning the gap. The CDR3 runs 13 residues. Germline CDR1 MNHNS, CDR2 SASEGT. The CDR3 coding sequence is TGTGCCAGCAGTGACGAGGGTTTGAATGGCTACACCTTC. It encodes CASSDEGLNGYTF.

The chain employs TRBV25-1 and TRBJ2-1; 13 bases match TRBD2. The CDR3 runs to 16 residues. Germline CDR1 reads MGHDK; CDR2 reads SYGVNS. V shed 7 bases and J 7 bases; nucleotides not matched to a gene: 10. The CDR3 DNA reads as TGTGCCAGCACCTTTGCCGGGACTAGCGGGATTAATGAGCAGTTCTTC. Protein sequence: CASTFAGTSGINEQFF.

The CDR3 spells CASSFTNTGELFF. The CDR3 nucleotides are TGTGCCAGCAGTTTTACTAACACCGGGGAGCTGTTTTTT. This chain links TRBV6-5 with TRBJ2-2, with D uncertain. The germline V gene has CDR1 MNHEY and CDR2 SVGAGI. The germline V and J ends were trimmed by 4 bases and 2 bases, with 5 bases remaining between them. The CDR3 has 13 amino acids.

This clone was picked up a small number of times. V and J are TRBV7-3 and TRBJ1-1, with D unclear. V was trimmed by 0 bases and J by 5 bases, leaving 7 bases between them. The CDR3 is 13 residues long. CDR1 is SGHTA and CDR2 is FQGTGA in the germline V gene. This CDR3 reads CASSLTQATEAFF. CDR3 coding DNA: TGTGCCAGCAGCTTAACGCAAGCGACTGAAGCTTTCTTT.

The chain employs TRBV15 and TRBJ1-2; D not resolved. The CDR3 totals 13 residues. CDR1 LNHNV and CDR2 YYDKDF come from the germline V gene (reference sequence). V was shortened by 6 bases and J by 0 bases, with 8 bases between the two germline ends. The DNA of the CDR3 is TGTGCCACCAGTCCCCGACCTAACTATGGCTACACCTTC. The encoded protein is CATSPRPNYGYTF.

The chain is built from TRBV2 and TRBJ2-5; perhaps D is TRBD1 or TRBD2 (5 bases each). Germline V gives CDR1 SNHLY, CDR2 FYNNEI. Trimming removed 10 bases at V and 2 bases at J, with 14 bases between. The CDR3 contains 13 residues. This CDR3 reads CATPGALQETQYF. CDR3 DNA sequence: TGTGCCACCCCCGGGGCCCTACAAGAGACCCAGTACTTC.

This rearrangement joins TRBV30 to TRBJ2-3; D not certain. With 5 bases removed from V and 5 bases from J, the gap between germline ends came to 11 bases. The CDR3 is made up of 12 amino acids. CDR1 and CDR2 (germline): GTSNPN, SVGIG (reference sequence). CDR3 amino acids: CAWDTIGDTQYF. In nucleotides, the CDR3 is TGTGCCTGGGATACTATAGGAGATACGCAGTATTTT.

V gene TRBV4-1 combines with J gene TRBJ1-2; possible D gene TRBD1, 5 bases. The CDR3 covers 14 residues. Trimming left V 0 bases short and J 8 bases short, with 13 bases between. Germline V gene sequence: CDR1 MGHRA, CDR2 YSYEKL. CDR3 amino acids: CASSQEVRALGYTF. The CDR3 DNA reads TGCGCCAGCAGCCAAGAAGTCAGGGCACTAGGCTACACCTTC.

This clone was seen once. This chain connects TRBV7-9 to TRBJ1-2, with D possibly TRBD1 on 6 matching bases. Germline CDR1 reads SEHNR; CDR2 reads FQNEAQ (reference sequence). V was shortened by 1 base and J by 0 bases, with 15 bases between the two germline ends. This CDR3 has 17 residues. CDR3 DNA sequence: TGTGCCAGCAGCTTAGGGGACGGACAGCCGGCTAACTATGGCTACACCTTC. This translates into CASSLGDGQPANYGYTF.

This sequence joins TRBV18 and TRBJ2-3; D perhaps matches TRBD2 (6 bases). The CDR3 totals 17 residues. Trimming stripped 2 bases from V and 2 bases from J, with 17 bases between. CDR1 is KGHSH, CDR2 LQKENI, per germline. CDR3 sequence: CASSPVGAGSFTDTQYF. CDR3 nucleotide sequence: TGTGCCAGCTCACCAGTGGGAGCGGGTTCTTTCACAGATACGCAGTATTTT.